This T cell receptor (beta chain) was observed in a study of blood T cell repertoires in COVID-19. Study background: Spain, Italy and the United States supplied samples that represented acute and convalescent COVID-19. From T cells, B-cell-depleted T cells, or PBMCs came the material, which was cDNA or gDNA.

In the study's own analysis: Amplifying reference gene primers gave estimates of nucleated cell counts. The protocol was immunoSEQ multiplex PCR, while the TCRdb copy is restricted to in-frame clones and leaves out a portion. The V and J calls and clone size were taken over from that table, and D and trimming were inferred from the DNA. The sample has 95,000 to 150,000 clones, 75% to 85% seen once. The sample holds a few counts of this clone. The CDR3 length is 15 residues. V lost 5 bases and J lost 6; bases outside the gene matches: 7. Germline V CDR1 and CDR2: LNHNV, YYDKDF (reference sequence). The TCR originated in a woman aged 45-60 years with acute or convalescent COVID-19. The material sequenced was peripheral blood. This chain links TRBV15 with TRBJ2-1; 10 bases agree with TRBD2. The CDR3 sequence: CATSGGGLATNEQFF. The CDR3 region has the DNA TGTGCCACCAGCGGGGGGGGACTAGCGACCAATGAGCAGTTCTTC.